These T cell receptor beta chains were read from a single sample in a study of CD4+ T cells in melanoma. TCRdb keeps only in-frame clones here, not all; method: immunoSEQ multiplex PCR. The profile shows roughly 16,000 clones, roughly 76% of them singletons. The specimen sequenced was cells from a culture (not recorded whether cultured in vitro). These receptors came from a human donor with melanoma. CDR3s include the opening cysteine and the closing phenylalanine or tryptophan. A D gene is named only where the DNA matches it firmly. Expanded clones get a size class; other rows say once, few or many, or leave the size out.

size	V	J	D	DNA	CDR3
.	TRBV9	TRBJ2-3	TRBD2	TGTGCCAGCAGCGTCAAAGGGACTAGCGGGGTTGGGGCAGATACGCAGTATTTT	CASSVKGTSGVGADTQYF
.	TRBV5-1	TRBJ2-7	.	TGCGCCAGCAGCTTGGTGTCAGGACCCTACGAGCAGTACTTC	CASSLVSGPYEQYF
.	TRBV5-1	TRBJ2-3	.	TGCGCCAGCCTTCGAGGGGGTAGCACAGATACGCAGTATTTT	CASLRGGSTDTQYF
.	TRBV5-1	TRBJ1-2	.	TGCGCCAGCAGCTCACTCGAGGGAAGCTATGGCTACACCTTC	CASSSLEGSYGYTF
.	TRBV11-2	TRBJ1-2	TRBD1	TGTGCCAGCAGACCAATTACAGGGGCCGCCTATGGCTACACCTTC	CASRPITGAAYGYTF
.	TRBV7-9	TRBJ2-5	.	TGTGCCAGCAGCGGCAACCAAGAGACCCAGTACTTC	CASSGNQETQYF
.	TRBV27	TRBJ1-4	TRBD1	TGTGCCAGCAGTAGACTCCGACAGGGGGGCCATTATGAAAAACTGTTTTTT	CASSRLRQGGHYEKLFF
.	TRBV2	TRBJ1-1	.	TGTGCCAGCACCGAATGGGTCGTCAAAACTTTT	CASTEWVVKTF
.	TRBV6-5	TRBJ2-7	TRBD1	TGTGCCAGCAGGCTTAACCGGGACAGGTACTACGAGCAGTACTTC	CASRLNRDRYYEQYF
.	TRBV11-1	TRBJ2-6	.	TGTGCCAGCAGCTTAGGACCATTCGGGGGATCCGGGGCCAACGTCCTGACTTTC	CASSLGPFGGSGANVLTF
few	TRBV29-1	TRBJ1-2	.	TGCAGCGTTCCCGAGGGGGGCCTAGGCGGCTACACCTTC	CSVPEGGLGGYTF
.	TRBV2	TRBJ2-3	.	TGTGCCGGAGAACAGTATCCCACAGATACGCAGTATTTT	CAGEQYPTDTQYF
.	TRBV7-9	TRBJ1-6	TRBD1	TGTGCCAGCAGCCGCGGGACAGGGGGCACTTCACCCCTCCACTTT	CASSRGTGGTSPLHF
.	TRBV2	TRBJ1-2	TRBD1	TGTGCCAGCAGTAAGACAGGGGACAACTATGGCTACACCTTC	CASSKTGDNYGYTF
medium-sized	TRBV2	TRBJ1-2	TRBD1	TGTGCCAGCAGGGGACAGGTAGTGTGGTATGGCTACACCTTC	CASRGQVVWYGYTF
.	TRBV5-8	TRBJ2-7	.	TGTGCCAGCAGCTTCGACAGGAACTACGAGCAGTACTTC	CASSFDRNYEQYF
.	TRBV7-7	TRBJ2-2	.	TGTGCTAGCACAGAGGGTCAGGGACTCGACACCGGGGAGCTGTTTTTT	CASTEGQGLDTGELFF
.	TRBV5-1	TRBJ1-4	.	TGCGCCAGCAGCCCTGGCGGGTCAACTAATGAAAAACTGTTTTTT	CASSPGGSTNEKLFF
.	TRBV6-1	TRBJ1-5	TRBD1	TGTGCCAGCAGGGAATCAGGGGGCAGTCGCAATCAGCCCCAGCATTTT	CASRESGGSRNQPQHF
.	TRBV13	TRBJ2-1	TRBD2	TGTGCCAGCAGCTCGGGACTAGCGGGGGGCCGTAAGCAGTTCTTC	CASSSGLAGGRKQFF
.	TRBV18	TRBJ2-7	TRBD2	TGTGCCAGCTCACCGGCCAGGGACTATGAGCAGTACTTC	CASSPARDYEQYF
.	TRBV2	TRBJ1-1	.	TGTGCCCTCGGGGAGAACACTGAAGCTTTCTTT	CALGENTEAFF
.	TRBV7-9	TRBJ2-7	.	TGTGCCAGCAGCTTTGGGGGCCAAGGCGAGCAGTACTTC	CASSFGGQGEQYF
.	TRBV5-1	TRBJ2-3	TRBD1	TGCGCCAGCAGCTTGCGCGGACAGGATGATACGCAGTATTTT	CASSLRGQDDTQYF
medium-sized	TRBV29-1	TRBJ1-6	TRBD1	TGCAGCGTCCGTAAACAGGGGACAAATTCACCCCTCCACTTT	CSVRKQGTNSPLHF
.	TRBV30	TRBJ2-1	.	TGTGCCTGGGCGAAAAGGGGGGGCCCCTACAATGAGCAGTTCTTC	CAWAKRGGPYNEQFF
once	TRBV18	TRBJ1-1	.	TGTGCCAGCTCACCCCTAGTAGGGCCCGCATTGAACACTGAAGCTTTCTTT	CASSPLVGPALNTEAFF
.	TRBV5-1	TRBJ2-7	TRBD2	TGCGCCAGCAGCTTGCTCGGGACCGGGGGTAGCGGGGCCACCTACGAGCAGTACTTC	CASSLLGTGGSGATYEQYF
medium-sized	TRBV7-2	TRBJ2-3	.	TGTGCCAGCAGCTTTGCCACGGCAGATACGCAGTATTTT	CASSFATADTQYF
.	TRBV4-2	TRBJ2-3	TRBD2	TGTGCCAGCAGCCCAGCCCAAACTAGCGGGGCCACAGATACGCAGTATTTT	CASSPAQTSGATDTQYF
once	TRBV30	TRBJ2-7	.	TGTGCCTGGACCCTCGGATCTGCCTACGAGCAGTACTTC	CAWTLGSAYEQYF
few	TRBV30	TRBJ2-5	TRBD2	TGTGCCTGGGGACGGCTAGCGGGGATAGAGACCCAGTACTTC	CAWGRLAGIETQYF
.	TRBV11-3	TRBJ2-3	.	TGTGCCAGCAGCACCGGTCCGGGCCTGGATACGCAGTATTTT	CASSTGPGLDTQYF
.	TRBV6-1	TRBJ2-2	TRBD2	TGTGCCAGCAGCGGGCTAGCGGTTCGCACCGGGGAGCTGTTTTTT	CASSGLAVRTGELFF
medium-sized	TRBV2	TRBJ2-7	.	TGTGCCAGCGCTGGCGCATTGGTCTACGAGCAGTACTTC	CASAGALVYEQYF
.	TRBV2	TRBJ2-3	TRBD2	TGTGCCAGCAGTGAAATGCGGGGGGGGCCCGCTACGCAGTATTTT	CASSEMRGGPATQYF
.	TRBV5-1	TRBJ1-2	TRBD1	TGCGCCAGCGGGCCGGACAGGCCCAACTATGGCTACACCTTC	CASGPDRPNYGYTF
few	TRBV7-2	TRBJ2-7	TRBD1	TGTGCCAGCAGCTCCAGACAGGGGGCCAAAGAGCAGTACTTC	CASSSRQGAKEQYF
few	TRBV25-1	TRBJ1-2	.	TGTGCCAGCACTCTAGGCTATGGCTACACCTTC	CASTLGYGYTF
.	TRBV2	TRBJ1-4	.	TGTGCCAGCAGTCCAGGGCCTCGGGGTTCGGAAAAACTGTTTTTT	CASSPGPRGSEKLFF
.	TRBV7-9	TRBJ2-3	.	TGTGCCAGCAGCACCACCGGGACCACAGATACGCAGTATTTT	CASSTTGTTDTQYF
.	TRBV9	TRBJ2-3	.	TGTGCCAGCAGCCTAGTCGGTTCATATGGAGATACGCAGTATTTT	CASSLVGSYGDTQYF
.	TRBV7-2	TRBJ1-4	.	TGTGCCAGCAGCCGCTCCGGGACATTCTATGAAAAACTGTTTTTT	CASSRSGTFYEKLFF
.	TRBV30	TRBJ2-3	TRBD2	TGTGCCTGGGCGGGGGGCCTAGTTCTCACAGATACGCAGTATTTT	CAWAGGLVLTDTQYF
.	TRBV7-3	TRBJ1-2	TRBD1	TGTGCCAGCAGCTTGGGACAGGGGATAGGTGGCTACACCTTC	CASSLGQGIGGYTF
once	TRBV10-3	TRBJ1-5	.	TGTGCCATCAGTCCTAGACAGGATCAGCCCCAGCATTTT	CAISPRQDQPQHF
.	TRBV28	TRBJ2-7	TRBD1	TGTGCCAGCAGTTATAACCTCGGGACAGGGTCCTACGAGCAGTACTTC	CASSYNLGTGSYEQYF
few	TRBV27	TRBJ1-1	.	TGTGCCAGCAGTTTAGGTCCCCAGGGCACTGAAGCTTTCTTT	CASSLGPQGTEAFF
once	TRBV4-1	TRBJ2-4	.	TGCGCCAGCAGCCAAGACTTCTCTCTACCCGCCAAAAACATTCAGTACTTC	CASSQDFSLPAKNIQYF
.	TRBV5-1	TRBJ2-1	.	TGCGCCAGCAGCTTCGACCCAGTCCGGGGAGGTGAGCAGTTCTTC	CASSFDPVRGGEQFF
.	TRBV9	TRBJ2-3	TRBD2	TGTGCCAGCAGCGTAGCTTGGACTAGCGGGGCCCTCGGCACAGATACGCAGTATTTT	CASSVAWTSGALGTDTQYF
.	TRBV2	TRBJ1-4	.	TGTGCCAGCAGGCCAACACCAACTAATGAAAAACTGTTTTTT	CASRPTPTNEKLFF
.	TRBV4-2	TRBJ1-5	.	TGTGCCAGCAGCCAAGTAGCGGGAGGAGGGGAGCCCCAGCATTTT	CASSQVAGGGEPQHF